Listed below are T cell receptor beta chains from one sample, sequenced in a study of shared clonotypes between healthy human individuals. Sequencing was performed with immunoSEQ multiplex PCR; in TCRdb, only in-frame clones are kept and a portion is missing. This table has roughly 2.2 million clones, 85% to 95% appearing once. Sequencing was done on a sample of naive CD4+ T cells from PBMCs. These receptors all come from a man aged 18-30 years in good health. Some clones in this sample may be carry-over from other donors' samples. Both conserved end residues are part of each CDR3. A D gene is named only where the DNA matches it firmly. Size values are once, few and many counts, or a class for expanded clones, and some rows have none.

d_gene,abundance,j_gene,v_gene,CDR3aa,CDR3nt
NA,NA,TRBJ1-5,TRBV27,CASSLVRDGDQPQHF,TGTGCCAGCAGTTTAGTGAGGGACGGAGATCAGCCCCAGCATTTT
TRBD2,NA,TRBJ2-1,TRBV7-9,CASSLTSAPFGQFF,TGTGCCAGCAGCTTGACTAGCGCCCCGTTTGGGCAGTTCTTC
NA,NA,TRBJ2-7,TRBV9,CASSPGAGSYEQYF,TGTGCCAGCAGCCCCGGGGCCGGAAGCTACGAGCAGTACTTC
NA,NA,TRBJ2-7,TRBV6-6,CASSYVKAYEQYF,TGTGCCAGCAGTTACGTGAAAGCCTACGAGCAGTACTTC
NA,NA,TRBJ1-5,TRBV21-1,CASSKGIGSYQPQHF,TGTGCCAGCAGCAAAGGCATCGGGTCATATCAGCCCCAGCATTTT
NA,NA,TRBJ2-7,TRBV5-4,CASSDRPRYEQYF,TGTGCCAGCAGCGATAGACCACGCTACGAGCAGTACTTC
NA,NA,TRBJ2-2,TRBV9,CASSVALGGTGELFF,TGTGCCAGCAGCGTAGCCTTAGGGGGCACCGGGGAGCTGTTTTTT
TRBD2,NA,TRBJ2-1,TRBV5-1,CASSLDLAGVREQFF,TGCGCCAGCAGCTTGGATCTAGCGGGAGTGCGTGAGCAGTTCTTC
NA,NA,TRBJ2-3,TRBV2,CASRVTTTIGTDTQYF,TGTGCCAGCAGGGTAACAACGACGATCGGGACAGATACGCAGTATTTT
NA,once,TRBJ1-5,TRBV7-9,CASSLADGAQHF,TGTGCCAGCAGCTTAGCGGATGGGGCCCAGCATTTT
TRBD1,NA,TRBJ1-5,TRBV5-8,CASSLGQGLRQPQHF,TGTGCCAGCAGCTTGGGACAGGGGCTCCGTCAGCCCCAGCATTTT
NA,NA,TRBJ2-4,TRBV28,CASSEGPALGMGLAKNIQYF,TGTGCCAGCTCGGAGGGGCCTGCGCTAGGGATGGGACTAGCCAAAAACATTCAGTACTTC
NA,NA,TRBJ2-7,TRBV6-1,CASSGIYTLPYEQYF,TGTGCCAGCAGTGGTATCTACACACTACCCTACGAGCAGTACTTC
NA,once,TRBJ2-5,TRBV4-1,CASSVRIQETQYF,TGCGCCAGCAGTGTAAGGATCCAAGAGACCCAGTACTTC
NA,NA,TRBJ2-7,TRBV7-9,CASSLTYVRGGYEQYF,TGTGCCAGCAGCTTAACCTACGTAAGAGGAGGGTACGAGCAGTACTTC
NA,NA,TRBJ2-6,TRBV28,CASSLLGAGANVLTF,TGTGCCAGCAGTTTGTTAGGGGCTGGGGCCAACGTCCTGACTTTC
NA,NA,TRBJ1-2,TRBV4-2,CASSQQTTPYGYTF,TGTGCCAGCAGCCAACAGACAACCCCCTATGGCTACACCTTC
TRBD2,NA,TRBJ2-7,TRBV4-3,CASSQDYFSGLAGGPLYEQYF,TGCGCCAGCAGCCAAGATTATTTCTCAGGACTAGCGGGAGGGCCCCTCTACGAGCAGTACTTC
NA,NA,TRBJ2-7,TRBV15,CATGSRTVPFPSYEQYF,TGTGCCACCGGTTCGAGGACGGTCCCCTTCCCTTCCTACGAGCAGTACTTC
NA,NA,TRBJ2-7,TRBV9,CASSVGRGNYEQYF,TGTGCCAGCAGCGTAGGAAGGGGCAACTACGAGCAGTACTTC
NA,NA,TRBJ1-1,TRBV5-1,CARRNEGGAEAFF,TGCGCCAGAAGGAATGAGGGGGGAGCTGAAGCTTTCTTT
NA,few,TRBJ2-3,TRBV9,CASSAPGTDTQYF,TGTGCCAGCAGCGCCCCCGGTACAGATACGCAGTATTTT